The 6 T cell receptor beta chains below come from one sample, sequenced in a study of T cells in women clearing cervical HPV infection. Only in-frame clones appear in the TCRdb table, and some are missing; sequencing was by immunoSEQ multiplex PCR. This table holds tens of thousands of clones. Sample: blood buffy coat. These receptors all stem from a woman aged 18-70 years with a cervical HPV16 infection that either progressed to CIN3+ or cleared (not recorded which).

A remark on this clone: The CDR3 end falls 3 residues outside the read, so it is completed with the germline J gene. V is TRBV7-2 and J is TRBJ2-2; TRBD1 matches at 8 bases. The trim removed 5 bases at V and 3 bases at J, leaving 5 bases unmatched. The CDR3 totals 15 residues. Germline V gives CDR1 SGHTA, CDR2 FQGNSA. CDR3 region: CASSVRTGYTGELFF. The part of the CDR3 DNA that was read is TGTGCCAGCAGCGTACGGACAGGGTACACCGGGGAG.

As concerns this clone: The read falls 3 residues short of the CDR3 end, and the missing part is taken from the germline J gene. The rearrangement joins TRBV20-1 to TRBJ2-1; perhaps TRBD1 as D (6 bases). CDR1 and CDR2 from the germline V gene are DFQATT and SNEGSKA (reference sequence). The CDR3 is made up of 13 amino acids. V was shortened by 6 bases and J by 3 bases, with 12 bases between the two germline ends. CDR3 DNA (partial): TGCAGTGCCGTTGGACAGAGCTACAATGAG. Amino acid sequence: CSAVGQSYNE. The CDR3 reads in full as CSAVGQSYNEQFF.

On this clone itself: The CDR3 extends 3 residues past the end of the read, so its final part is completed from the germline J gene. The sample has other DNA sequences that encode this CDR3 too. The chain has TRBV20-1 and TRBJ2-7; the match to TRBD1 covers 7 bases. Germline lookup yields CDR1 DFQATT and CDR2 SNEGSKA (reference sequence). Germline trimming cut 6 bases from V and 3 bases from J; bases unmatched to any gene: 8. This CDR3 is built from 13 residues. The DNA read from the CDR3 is TGCAGTGCAATCCGGGACAGACTCTACGAG. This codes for CSAIRDRLYE. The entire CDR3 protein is CSAIRDRLYEQYF.

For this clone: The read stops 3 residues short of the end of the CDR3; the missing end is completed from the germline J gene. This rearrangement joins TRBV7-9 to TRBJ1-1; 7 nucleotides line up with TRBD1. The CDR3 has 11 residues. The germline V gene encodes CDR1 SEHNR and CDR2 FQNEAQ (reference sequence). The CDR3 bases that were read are TGTGCCAGCAGCTTAAGACAGGGA. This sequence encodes CASSLRQG. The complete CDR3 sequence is CASSLRQGAFF.

The CDR3 region is CSAQGQGYEQYF. CDR3 DNA (partial): TGCAGCGCTCAGGGGCAGGGGTACGAG. The chain is built from TRBV29-1 and TRBJ2-7, with D perhaps matching TRBD1 (6 bases). Coverage ceases 3 residues before the CDR3 finishes, and the germline J gene fills in the end. Germline assignment: CDR1 SQVTM and CDR2 ANQGSEA. The CDR3 has 12 residues. V was pared by 7 bases and J by 4 bases, with 14 bases between.

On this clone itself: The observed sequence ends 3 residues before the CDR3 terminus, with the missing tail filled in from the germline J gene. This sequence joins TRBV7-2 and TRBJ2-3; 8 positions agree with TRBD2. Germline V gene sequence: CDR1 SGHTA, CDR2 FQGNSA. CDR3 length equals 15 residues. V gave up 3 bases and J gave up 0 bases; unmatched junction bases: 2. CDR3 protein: CASSFSSGSTDTQYF. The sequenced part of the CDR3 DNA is TGTGCCAGCAGCTTCTCTAGCGGGAGCACAGATACG.